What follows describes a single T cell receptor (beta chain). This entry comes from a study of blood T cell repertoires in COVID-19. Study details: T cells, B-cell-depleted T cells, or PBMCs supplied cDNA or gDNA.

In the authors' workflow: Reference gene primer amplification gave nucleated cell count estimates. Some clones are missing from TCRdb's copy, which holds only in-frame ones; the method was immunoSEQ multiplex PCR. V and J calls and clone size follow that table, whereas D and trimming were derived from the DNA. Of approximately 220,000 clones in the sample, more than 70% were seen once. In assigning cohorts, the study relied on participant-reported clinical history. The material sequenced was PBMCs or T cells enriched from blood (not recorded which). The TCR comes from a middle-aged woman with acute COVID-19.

DNA of the CDR3: TGTGCCAGCAGCTCGGACAGGGGGCCAGGCAATCAGCCCCAGCATTTT. Its translation: CASSSDRGPGNQPQHF. The gene calls are TRBV28 and TRBJ1-5; TRBD1 matches at 11 bases. V was pared by 6 bases and J by 2 bases, with 6 bases of the junction left unmatched. The germline gives CDR1 MDHEN, CDR2 SYDVKM. The CDR3 length is 16 residues.